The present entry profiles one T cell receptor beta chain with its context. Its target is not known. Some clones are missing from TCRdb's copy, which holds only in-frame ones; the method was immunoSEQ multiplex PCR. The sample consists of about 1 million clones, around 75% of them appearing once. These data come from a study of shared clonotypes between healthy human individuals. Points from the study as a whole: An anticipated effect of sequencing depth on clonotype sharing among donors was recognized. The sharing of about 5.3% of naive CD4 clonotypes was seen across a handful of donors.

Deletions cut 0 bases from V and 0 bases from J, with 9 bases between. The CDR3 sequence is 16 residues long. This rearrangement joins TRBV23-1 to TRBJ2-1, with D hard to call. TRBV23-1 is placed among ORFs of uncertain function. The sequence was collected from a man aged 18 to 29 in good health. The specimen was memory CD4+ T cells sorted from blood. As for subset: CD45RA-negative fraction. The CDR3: CASSQSGQPSYNEQFF. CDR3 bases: TGCGCCAGCAGTCAATCAGGGCAGCCCTCCTACAATGAGCAGTTCTTC.